A selection of T cell receptor beta chains follows, all from one sample in a study of blood T cell repertoires in COVID-19. Only in-frame clones appear in the TCRdb table, and some are missing; sequencing was by immunoSEQ multiplex PCR. The sample holds approximately 350,000 clones, around 86% seen once. The sequenced sample consisted of PBMCs or T cells enriched from blood (not recorded which). All receptors come from a woman in her 50s who had recovered from COVID-19. The CDR3 runs from the conserved cysteine through the conserved F or W. Each record gives: J gene, D gene, V gene, clone size, CDR3 protein, CDR3 DNA. D genes are given only for firm matches. The size field is filled for only some rows; it gives once, few, many or a size class.

j_call: TRBJ2-3; d_call: TRBD2; v_call: TRBV5-1; clone_size: NA; cdr3_aa: CASSLGLAGGFTDTQYF; cdr3_nt: TGCGCCAGCAGCTTGGGACTAGCGGGGGGGTTCACAGATACGCAGTATTTT
j_call: TRBJ1-1; d_call: TRBD1; v_call: TRBV6-5; clone_size: NA; cdr3_aa: CASSKRQGGNTEAFF; cdr3_nt: TGTGCCAGCAGTAAGCGACAGGGAGGGAACACTGAAGCTTTCTTT
j_call: TRBJ1-2; d_call: TRBD1; v_call: TRBV4-2; clone_size: NA; cdr3_aa: CASSRGQANYGYTF; cdr3_nt: TGTGCCAGCAGCCGAGGACAGGCTAACTATGGCTACACCTTC
j_call: TRBJ2-3; d_call: TRBD2; v_call: TRBV9; clone_size: NA; cdr3_aa: CASSVLPSGGASTDTQYF; cdr3_nt: TGTGCCAGCAGCGTACTGCCTAGCGGGGGTGCTAGCACAGATACGCAGTATTTT
j_call: TRBJ2-1; d_call: TRBD2; v_call: TRBV9; clone_size: NA; cdr3_aa: CASSVDASGYNEQFF; cdr3_nt: TGTGCCAGCAGCGTAGACGCTAGCGGTTACAATGAGCAGTTCTTC
j_call: TRBJ2-7; d_call: TRBD2; v_call: TRBV6-1; clone_size: NA; cdr3_aa: CASSEASGISGEQYF; cdr3_nt: TGTGCCAGCAGTGAAGCAAGCGGGATCAGTGGCGAGCAGTACTTC
j_call: TRBJ2-7; d_call: NA; v_call: TRBV5-6; clone_size: once; cdr3_aa: CASSLKGVGSEQYF; cdr3_nt: TGTGCCAGCAGCCTAAAAGGGGTCGGGAGCGAGCAGTACTTC
j_call: TRBJ1-4; d_call: NA; v_call: TRBV28; clone_size: NA; cdr3_aa: CASSFQGLGEKLFF; cdr3_nt: TGTGCCAGCAGTTTTCAGGGATTGGGTGAAAAACTGTTTTTT
j_call: TRBJ2-1; d_call: NA; v_call: TRBV9; clone_size: NA; cdr3_aa: CASSVEQLSPNEQFF; cdr3_nt: TGTGCCAGCAGCGTAGAACAGTTATCCCCCAATGAGCAGTTCTTC
j_call: TRBJ1-2; d_call: NA; v_call: TRBV6-5; clone_size: NA; cdr3_aa: CASSWGGGLYYGYTF; cdr3_nt: TGTGCCAGCAGTTGGGGCGGGGGGTTGTACTATGGCTACACCTTC
j_call: TRBJ1-5; d_call: TRBD1; v_call: TRBV10-2; clone_size: NA; cdr3_aa: CASSNLGTGGLQHQPQHF; cdr3_nt: TGCGCCAGCAGTAACCTCGGGACAGGGGGCCTTCAACATCAGCCCCAGCATTTT
j_call: TRBJ2-5; d_call: TRBD2; v_call: TRBV7-2; clone_size: NA; cdr3_aa: CASSNTSGRFSETQYF; cdr3_nt: TGTGCCAGCAGCAATACTAGCGGGAGATTCTCGGAGACCCAGTACTTC
j_call: TRBJ2-7; d_call: TRBD2; v_call: TRBV2; clone_size: NA; cdr3_aa: CASSERVAGLGNEQYF; cdr3_nt: TGTGCCAGCAGTGAGCGAGTAGCGGGTCTGGGGAACGAGCAGTACTTC
j_call: TRBJ1-1; d_call: NA; v_call: TRBV19; clone_size: NA; cdr3_aa: CASSSSSGTEAFF; cdr3_nt: TGTGCCAGTAGCTCTTCTTCGGGGACTGAAGCTTTCTTT
j_call: TRBJ2-5; d_call: NA; v_call: TRBV6-2/TRBV6-3; clone_size: once; cdr3_aa: CASSYTQGTRETQYF; cdr3_nt: TGTGCCAGCAGTTACACCCAGGGGACCCGAGAGACCCAGTACTTC
j_call: TRBJ1-6; d_call: NA; v_call: TRBV11-2; clone_size: few; cdr3_aa: CASSDRFGSSYNSPLHF; cdr3_nt: TGTGCCAGCAGCGACAGGTTCGGTAGCTCCTATAATTCACCCCTCCACTTT
j_call: TRBJ2-3; d_call: TRBD2; v_call: TRBV9; clone_size: NA; cdr3_aa: CASSPRGLAGDPDTQYF; cdr3_nt: TGTGCCAGCAGCCCCCGGGGACTAGCGGGAGACCCAGATACGCAGTATTTT
j_call: TRBJ1-3; d_call: TRBD1; v_call: TRBV9; clone_size: NA; cdr3_aa: CASSVDAGGAGDTIYF; cdr3_nt: TGTGCCAGCAGCGTAGACGCAGGGGGCGCCGGGGACACCATATATTTT
j_call: TRBJ2-5; d_call: TRBD2; v_call: TRBV7-6; clone_size: NA; cdr3_aa: CASSLEAGGPGKTQYF; cdr3_nt: TGTGCCAGCAGCTTGGAAGCGGGAGGGCCCGGAAAGACCCAGTACTTC
j_call: TRBJ2-2; d_call: NA; v_call: TRBV9; clone_size: NA; cdr3_aa: CASSVNYLPGELFF; cdr3_nt: TGTGCCAGCAGCGTAAACTACCTCCCCGGGGAGCTGTTTTTT
j_call: TRBJ1-5; d_call: NA; v_call: TRBV10-3; clone_size: once; cdr3_aa: CAIRPEGSSNQPQHF; cdr3_nt: TGTGCCATACGCCCAGAGGGCTCTAGCAATCAGCCCCAGCATTTT